This T cell receptor beta chain originates from a study of shared clonotypes between healthy human individuals. The V and J ends lost 2 bases and 1 base respectively, with 8 bases between them. Germline V CDR1 and CDR2: MNHNS, SASEGT. This CDR3 has 14 amino acids. TCRdb keeps only in-frame clones here, not all; method: immunoSEQ multiplex PCR. The repertoire holds 100,000 or so clones, with over 40% as singletons. What was sequenced was PBMCs. This chain uses TRBV6-1 with TRBJ1-1; D is uncertain. The sequence was collected from a middle-aged woman in good health. Some clones in this sample may be carry-over from other donors' samples. CDR3 sequence: CASSETVQNTEAFF. In DNA, the CDR3 is TGTGCCAGCAGTGAAACAGTCCAGAACACTGAAGCTTTCTTT.